This T cell receptor beta chain was sequenced for a study of OX40 agonist ivuxolimab in advanced cancers. Study-level background: Males comprised roughly four fifths of the group, whose mean age was roughly 64 years (range roughly 20 to 90).

As regards this clone: Antigen specificity is unknown.

This table comes from immunoSEQ multiplex PCR, and its TCRdb copy is limited to in-frame clones, with some not included. The sample has around 94,000 clones; about 92% are singletons. Trimming took 1 base from V and 0 from J, leaving 7 bases between them. From germline, CDR1 is MGHRA and CDR2 YSYEKL. The CDR3 has 14 amino acids. Prior autoimmune disease or systemic immunosuppression barred patients. The study's findings and limits: Circulating CD4+ and CD8+ T cells showed clonal expansion by week 6 at 0.1 to 3.0 mg/kg. It was also the case that some nonresponders had low normalized T-cell clonal expansion.

The specimen was CD4+ or CD8+ T cells sorted from blood, collected in a trial of the OX40 agonist ivuxolimab. The sequence came from an adult with an advanced solid tumor such as melanoma, head and neck, liver or kidney cancer. The chain carries TRBV4-1 and TRBJ2-7; the D is unclear. CDR3 region: CASSQVASSYEQYF. As DNA, the CDR3 is TGCGCCAGCAGCCAAGTTGCCAGCTCCTACGAGCAGTACTTC.